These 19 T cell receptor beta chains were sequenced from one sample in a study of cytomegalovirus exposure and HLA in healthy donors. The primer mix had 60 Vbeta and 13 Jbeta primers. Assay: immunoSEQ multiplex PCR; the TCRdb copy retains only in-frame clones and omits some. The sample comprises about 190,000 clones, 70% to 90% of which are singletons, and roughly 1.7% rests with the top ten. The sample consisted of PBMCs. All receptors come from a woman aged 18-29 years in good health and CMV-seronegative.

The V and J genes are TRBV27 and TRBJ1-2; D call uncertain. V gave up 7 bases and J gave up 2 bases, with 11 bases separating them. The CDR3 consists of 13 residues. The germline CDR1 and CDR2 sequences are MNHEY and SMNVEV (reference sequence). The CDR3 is CASKMRGNYGYTF. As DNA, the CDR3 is TGTGCCAGCAAAATGAGAGGGAACTATGGCTACACCTTC.

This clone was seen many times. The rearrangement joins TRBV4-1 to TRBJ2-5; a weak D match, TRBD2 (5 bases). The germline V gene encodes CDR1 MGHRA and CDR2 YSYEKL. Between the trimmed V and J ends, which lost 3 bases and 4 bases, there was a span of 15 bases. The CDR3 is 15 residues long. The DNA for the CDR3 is TGCGCCAGCAGCCAGCGGGTGGTAGTCGGAGAGACCCAGTACTTC. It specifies CASSQRVVVGETQYF.

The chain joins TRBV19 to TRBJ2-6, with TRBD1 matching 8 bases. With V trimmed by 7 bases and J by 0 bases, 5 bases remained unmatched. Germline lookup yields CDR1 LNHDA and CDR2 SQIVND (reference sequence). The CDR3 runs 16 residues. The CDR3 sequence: CASMRTGSSGANVLTF. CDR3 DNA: TGTGCCAGTATGCGGACAGGGAGCTCTGGGGCCAACGTCCTGACTTTC. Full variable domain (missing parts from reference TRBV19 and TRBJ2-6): DGGITQSPKYLFRKEGQNVTLSCEQNLNHDAMYWYRQDPGQGLRLIYYSQIVNDFQKGDIAEGYSVSREKKESFPLTVTSAQKNPTAFYLCASMRTGSSGANVLTFGAGSRLTVL.

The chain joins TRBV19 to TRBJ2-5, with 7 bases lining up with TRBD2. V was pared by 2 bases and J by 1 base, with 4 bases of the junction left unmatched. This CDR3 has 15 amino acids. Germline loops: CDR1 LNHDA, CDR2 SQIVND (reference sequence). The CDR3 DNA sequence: TGTGCCAGTAGTATAAGGAGCGGGGTCCAAGAGACCCAGTACTTC. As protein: CASSIRSGVQETQYF.

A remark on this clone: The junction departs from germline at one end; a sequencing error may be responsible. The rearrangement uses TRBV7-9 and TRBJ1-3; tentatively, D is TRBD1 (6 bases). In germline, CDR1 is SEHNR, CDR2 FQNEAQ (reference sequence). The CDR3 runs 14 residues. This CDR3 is CASSLTGLGNAIYF. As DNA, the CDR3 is TGTGCCAGCAGCCTTACAGGGTTAGGAAACGCCATATATTTT.

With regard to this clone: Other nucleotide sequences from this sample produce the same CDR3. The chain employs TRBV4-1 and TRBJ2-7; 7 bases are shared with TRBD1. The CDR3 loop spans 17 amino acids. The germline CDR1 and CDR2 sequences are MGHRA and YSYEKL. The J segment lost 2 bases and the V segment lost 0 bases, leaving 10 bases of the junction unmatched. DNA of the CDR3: TGCGCCAGCAGCCAAGATCTCGACAGGGAAACCCCCTACGAGCAGTACTTC. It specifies CASSQDLDRETPYEQYF.

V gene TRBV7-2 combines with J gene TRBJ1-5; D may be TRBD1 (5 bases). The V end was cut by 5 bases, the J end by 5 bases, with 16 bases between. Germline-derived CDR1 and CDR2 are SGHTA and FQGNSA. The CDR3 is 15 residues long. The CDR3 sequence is CASSAGPQGHQPQHF. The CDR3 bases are TGTGCCAGCAGCGCAGGCCCCCAGGGTCATCAGCCCCAGCATTTT.

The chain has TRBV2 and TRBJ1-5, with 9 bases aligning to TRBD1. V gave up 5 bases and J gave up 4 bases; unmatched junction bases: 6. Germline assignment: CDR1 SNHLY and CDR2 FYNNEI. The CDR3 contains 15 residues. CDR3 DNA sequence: TGTGCCAGCAGTACAGGGGGCGCGGGAAATCAGCCCCAGCATTTT. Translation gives CASSTGGAGNQPQHF.

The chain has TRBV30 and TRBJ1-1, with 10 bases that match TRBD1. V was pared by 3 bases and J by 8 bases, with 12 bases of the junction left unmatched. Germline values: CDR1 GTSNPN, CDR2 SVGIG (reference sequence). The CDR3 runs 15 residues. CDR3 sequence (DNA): TGTGCCTGGAGGGGGGGACAGGGGATTAGTCGGGAAGCTTTCTTT. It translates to CAWRGGQGISREAFF.

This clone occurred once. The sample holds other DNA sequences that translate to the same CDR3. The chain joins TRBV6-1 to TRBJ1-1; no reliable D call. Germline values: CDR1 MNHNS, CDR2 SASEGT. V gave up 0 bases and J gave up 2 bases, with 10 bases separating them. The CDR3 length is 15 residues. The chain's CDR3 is CASSEAGRLNTEAFF. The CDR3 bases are TGTGCCAGCAGTGAAGCGGGCAGGCTAAACACTGAAGCTTTCTTT.

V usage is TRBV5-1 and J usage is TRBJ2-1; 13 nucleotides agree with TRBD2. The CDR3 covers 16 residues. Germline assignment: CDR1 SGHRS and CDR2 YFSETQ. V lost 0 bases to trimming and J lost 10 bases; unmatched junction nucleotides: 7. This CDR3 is CASSLETLAGGPEQFF. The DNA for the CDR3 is TGCGCCAGCAGCTTGGAGACACTAGCGGGAGGGCCCGAGCAGTTCTTC.

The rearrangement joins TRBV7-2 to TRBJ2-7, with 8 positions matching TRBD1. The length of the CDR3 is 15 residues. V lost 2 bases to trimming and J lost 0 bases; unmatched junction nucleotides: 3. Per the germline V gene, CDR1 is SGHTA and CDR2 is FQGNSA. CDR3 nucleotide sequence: TGTGCCAGCAGCTTACAGGGGGCGAGCTCCTACGAGCAGTACTTC. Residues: CASSLQGASSYEQYF.

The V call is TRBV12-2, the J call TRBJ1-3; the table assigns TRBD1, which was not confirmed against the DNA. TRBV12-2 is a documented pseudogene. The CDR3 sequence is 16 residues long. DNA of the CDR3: TGTGCAAGTCGCTTAGCCCAGGGTTACTCTGGAAACACCATATATTTT. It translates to CASRLAQGYSGNTIYF.

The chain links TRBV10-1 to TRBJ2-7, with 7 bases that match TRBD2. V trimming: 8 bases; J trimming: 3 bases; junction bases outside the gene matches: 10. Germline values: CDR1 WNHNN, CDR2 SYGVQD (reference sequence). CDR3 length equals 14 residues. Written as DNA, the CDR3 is TGCGCCAGCTCCGTAGGGACTATAGTCTACGAGCAGTACTTC. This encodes CASSVGTIVYEQYF.

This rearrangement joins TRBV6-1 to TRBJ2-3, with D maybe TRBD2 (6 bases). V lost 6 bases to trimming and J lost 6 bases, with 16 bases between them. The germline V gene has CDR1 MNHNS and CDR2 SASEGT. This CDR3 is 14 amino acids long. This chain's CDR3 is CASRGGNLRDTQYF. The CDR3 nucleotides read TGTGCCAGCAGAGGCGGGAACCTTCGGGATACGCAGTATTTT.

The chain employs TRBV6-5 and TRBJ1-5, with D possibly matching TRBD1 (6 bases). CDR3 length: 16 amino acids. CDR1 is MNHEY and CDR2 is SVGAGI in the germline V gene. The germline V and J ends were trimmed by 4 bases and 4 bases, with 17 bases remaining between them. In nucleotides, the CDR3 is TGTGCCAGCAGTTGGGTGGTTCGGGACAAGAATCAGCCCCAGCATTTT. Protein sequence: CASSWVVRDKNQPQHF.

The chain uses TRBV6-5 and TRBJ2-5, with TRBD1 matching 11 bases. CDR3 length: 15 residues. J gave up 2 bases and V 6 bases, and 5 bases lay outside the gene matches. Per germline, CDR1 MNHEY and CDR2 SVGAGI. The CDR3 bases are TGTGCCAGCAGCCTCGGGGACAGGGGGCAAGAGACCCAGTACTTC. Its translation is CASSLGDRGQETQYF.

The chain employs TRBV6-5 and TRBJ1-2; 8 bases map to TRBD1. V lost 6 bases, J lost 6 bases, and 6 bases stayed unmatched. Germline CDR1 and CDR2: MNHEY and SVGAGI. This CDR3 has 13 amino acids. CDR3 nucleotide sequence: TGTGCCAGCAGAGAGACAGGGGAGGATGGCTACACCTTC. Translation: CASRETGEDGYTF.

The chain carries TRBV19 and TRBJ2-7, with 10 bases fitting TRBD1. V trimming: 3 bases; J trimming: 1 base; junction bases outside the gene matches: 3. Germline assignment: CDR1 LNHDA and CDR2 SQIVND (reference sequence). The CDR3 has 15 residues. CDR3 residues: CASSISGQGSYEQYF. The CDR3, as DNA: TGTGCCAGTAGTATTTCGGGACAGGGGTCCTACGAGCAGTACTTC.